These 24 T cell receptor beta chains originate from one sample sequenced in a study of naive CD8 T cells in extremely preterm neonates. Cord blood came from elective full-term cesareans at 37-41 weeks without labor or membrane rupture. Method: immunoSEQ multiplex PCR; TCRdb's copy keeps in-frame clones and lacks some. The table records about 7,500 clones, around 98% of them present only once. Sequenced input: naive CD8+ T cells from cord blood. These receptors were collected from a newborn in good health.

The J gene is TRBJ1-4, the V gene TRBV30; 7 nucleotides align to TRBD1. V gave up 3 bases and J gave up 3 bases; unmatched junction bases: 4. The CDR3 has 14 amino acids. CDR1 and CDR2 (germline): GTSNPN, SVGIG (reference sequence). This CDR3 reads CAWRLGQANEKLFF. The CDR3 DNA reads as TGTGCCTGGAGACTAGGACAGGCTAATGAAAAACTGTTTTTT. The full variable domain, in which reference TRBV30 and TRBJ1-4 provide the parts outside the CDR3, is SQTIHQWPATLVQPVGSPLSLECTVEGTSNPNLYWYRQAAGRGLQLLFYSVGIGQISSEVPQNLSASRPQDRQFILSSKKLLLSDSGFYLCAWRLGQANEKLFFGSGTQLSVL.

The V call is TRBV7-3, the J call TRBJ2-2, with 8 bases lining up with TRBD2. The CDR3 runs to 15 residues. Germline trimming cut 4 bases from V and 1 base from J; bases unmatched to any gene: 2. CDR1 is SGHTA, CDR2 FQGTGA, per germline. The CDR3 region has the DNA TGTGCCAGCAGCTCCGCGGGGGGGAACACCGGGGAGCTGTTTTTT. This encodes CASSSAGGNTGELFF. Full variable domain (outside the CDR3, taken from reference TRBV7-3 and TRBJ2-2): GAGVSQTPSNKVTEKGKYVELRCDPISGHTALYWYRQSLGQGPEFLIYFQGTGAADDSGLPNDRFFAVRPEGSVSTLKIQRTERGDSAVYLCASSSAGGNTGELFFGEGSRLTVL.

The chain links TRBV19 to TRBJ2-5, with a tentative D call TRBD1 (5 bases). Per germline, CDR1 LNHDA and CDR2 SQIVND (reference sequence). Trimming cost V 7 bases and J 0 bases, with 12 bases left between them. The CDR3 contains 14 residues. CDR3: CASKGADHQETQYF. CDR3 nucleotide sequence: TGTGCCAGTAAAGGGGCGGACCACCAAGAGACCCAGTACTTC.

This chain connects TRBV5-6 to TRBJ2-7; 10 positions match TRBD1. The CDR3 totals 14 residues. Per the germline V gene, CDR1 is SGHDT and CDR2 is YYEEEE. J was trimmed by 3 bases and V by 4 bases; bases with no gene match: 4. In DNA, the CDR3 is TGTGCCAGCAGCCCGGGACAGGGGATCTACGAGCAGTACTTC. This encodes CASSPGQGIYEQYF.

The rearrangement uses TRBV15 and TRBJ1-1, with a weak D call TRBD1 (5 bases). Germline V lookup: CDR1 LNHNV, CDR2 YYDKDF (reference sequence). V was clipped by 1 base and J by 0 bases, with 6 bases between them. The CDR3 totals 14 residues. CDR3 sequence (DNA): TGTGCCACCAGCAGAGTGGGGCTGAACACTGAAGCTTTCTTT. Protein product: CATSRVGLNTEAFF.

The chain links TRBV7-8 to TRBJ2-4; D call uncertain. Trimming removed 8 bases at V and 0 bases at J, with 5 bases between. The CDR3 sequence is 12 residues long. The germline gives CDR1 SGHVS, CDR2 FQNEAQ. The CDR3 spells CASRGAKNIQYF. In DNA, the CDR3 is TGTGCCAGCCGCGGAGCCAAAAACATTCAGTACTTC.

This chain connects TRBV15 to TRBJ1-6, with D perhaps TRBD1 (5 bases). The length of the CDR3 is 14 residues. Germline CDR1 LNHNV, CDR2 YYDKDF (reference sequence). The V gene lost 5 bases and the J gene lost 5 bases, with 10 bases spanning the gap. CDR3 DNA sequence: TGTGCCACCAGCGGGGCGATCGATAATTCACCCCTCCACTTT. Translation: CATSGAIDNSPLHF.

This clone was found once. The chain couples TRBV4-1 to TRBJ2-5; 9 nucleotides align to TRBD2. With V trimmed by 4 bases and J by 3 bases, 6 bases remained unmatched. Germline V CDR1 and CDR2: MGHRA, YSYEKL. CDR3 length equals 15 residues. Here the CDR3 reads CASSLHLAGKETQYF. CDR3 nucleotide sequence: TGCGCCAGCAGCCTACACCTAGCGGGGAAAGAGACCCAGTACTTC.

This clone was counted once. The rearrangement uses TRBV5-6 and TRBJ1-6; 8 nucleotides align to TRBD1. J was trimmed by 10 bases and V by 2 bases; bases with no gene match: 5. The CDR3 is made up of 14 amino acids. Germline lookup yields CDR1 SGHDT and CDR2 YYEEEE. The CDR3 DNA sequence: TGTGCCAGCAGCTTCGGACAGGGAGGATCACCCCTCCACTTT. Protein: CASSFGQGGSPLHF.

This clone has just one count. This rearrangement joins TRBV4-1 to TRBJ1-1, with 10 bases lining up with TRBD1. The CDR3 extends over 12 amino acids. The germline V gene encodes CDR1 MGHRA and CDR2 YSYEKL. V lost 1 base to trimming and J lost 11 bases; unmatched junction nucleotides: 1. This CDR3 is CASSQGQGAAFF. The CDR3 DNA reads TGCGCCAGCAGCCAAGGACAGGGGGCGGCTTTCTTT.

The rearrangement joins TRBV9 to TRBJ1-2; TRBD1 is a possible D gene (5 bases). The CDR3 length is 14 residues. V lost 1 base, J lost 0 bases, and 7 bases lay in between. In germline, CDR1 is SGDLS, CDR2 YYNGEE. The CDR3 coding sequence is TGTGCCAGCAGCGTAACGGGGGCTAACTATGGCTACACCTTC. Translated: CASSVTGANYGYTF. Supplemented by reference TRBV9 and TRBJ1-2, the full variable domain reads DSGVTQTPKHLITATGQRVTLRCSPRSGDLSVYWYQQSLDQGLQFLIQYYNGEERAKGNILERFSAQQFPDLHSELNLSSLELGDSALYFCASSVTGANYGYTFGSGTRLTVV.

The chain combines TRBV27 with TRBJ1-2; 9 positions match TRBD1. The J segment lost 7 bases and the V segment lost 2 bases, leaving 8 bases of the junction unmatched. The CDR3 is made up of 15 amino acids. Germline-derived CDR1 and CDR2 are MNHEY and SMNVEV (reference sequence). The CDR3 reads CASSLTRGQGSGYTF. For the CDR3, the DNA is TGTGCCAGCAGTTTAACCCGGGGACAGGGTTCTGGCTACACCTTC.

This clone was seen just once. The rearrangement joins TRBV19 to TRBJ1-4; 7 bases map to TRBD1. Germline V gives CDR1 LNHDA, CDR2 SQIVND (reference sequence). This CDR3 comprises 15 residues. The V segment lost 3 bases and the J segment 0 bases; nucleotides outside the gene matches: 1. This CDR3 is CASSIQGATNEKLFF. The CDR3 DNA reads TGTGCCAGTAGTATCCAGGGGGCAACTAATGAAAAACTGTTTTTT. Filled out from reference TRBV19 and TRBJ1-4, the complete variable domain reads DGGITQSPKYLFRKEGQNVTLSCEQNLNHDAMYWYRQDPGQGLRLIYYSQIVNDFQKGDIAEGYSVSREKKESFPLTVTSAQKNPTAFYLCASSIQGATNEKLFFGSGTQLSVL.

The genes are TRBV2 and TRBJ2-7, with D tentatively TRBD1 (6 bases). The CDR3 sequence is 13 residues long. The V gene's germline CDR1 is SNHLY and CDR2 FYNNEI. Trimming left V 4 bases short and J 0 bases short, with 7 bases between. CDR3 loop: CASSGQDSYEQYF. Written as DNA, the CDR3 is TGTGCCAGCAGTGGACAGGACTCCTACGAGCAGTACTTC.

The J gene is TRBJ2-1, the V gene TRBV13, with TRBD2 matching 9 bases. The CDR3 contains 16 residues. V lost 5 bases to trimming and J lost 0 bases; unmatched junction nucleotides: 5. The germline gives CDR1 PRHDT, CDR2 FYEKMQ (reference sequence). This CDR3 reads CASSGSGGPSYNEQFF. The CDR3 bases are TGTGCCAGCAGCGGAAGCGGGGGGCCCTCCTACAATGAGCAGTTCTTC.

The chain is built from TRBV7-6 and TRBJ2-5; 14 nucleotides match TRBD2. This CDR3 region has 17 residues. Germline values: CDR1 SGHVS, CDR2 FNYEAQ. Germline trimming cut 7 bases from V and 3 bases from J; bases unmatched to any gene: 10. The CDR3 DNA follows: TGTGCCAGCACCTTCTCGGGACTAGCGGGAGCGAAAGAGACCCAGTACTTC. Its protein product is CASTFSGLAGAKETQYF.

The CDR3 nucleotides read TGTGCCAGCAGTGATGGACTAGGTAATGGCTACACCTTC. Encoded protein: CASSDGLGNGYTF. The chain recombines TRBV2 with TRBJ1-2; D is ambiguous. The CDR3 runs to 13 residues. Germline V gene lookup returns CDR1 SNHLY and CDR2 FYNNEI. V gave up 3 bases and J gave up 6 bases, with 11 bases separating them.

The chain carries TRBV15 and TRBJ1-2, with no clear D. The germline CDR1 and CDR2 sequences are LNHNV and YYDKDF (reference sequence). The CDR3 consists of 13 residues. The V end lost 3 bases, the J end lost 8 bases, and 13 bases lay between the germline ends. CDR3: CATSRAVGGGYTF. The CDR3 nucleotides are TGTGCCACCAGCAGGGCCGTCGGAGGGGGCTACACCTTC.

This clone occurred once. The chain uses TRBV19 and TRBJ2-7, with D unresolved. V lost 1 base and J 3 bases, leaving 10 bases between the germline ends. Germline V CDR1 and CDR2: LNHDA, SQIVND (reference sequence). This CDR3 region has 14 residues. CDR3 bases: TGTGCCAGTAGTATAGGTTGGCAGAACTACGAGCAGTACTTC. As protein: CASSIGWQNYEQYF.

The chain joins TRBV6-5 to TRBJ1-2; the D gene is possibly TRBD1 (6 bases). CDR3 size: 12 residues. CDR1 is MNHEY, CDR2 SVGAGI, per germline. V was shortened by 2 bases and J by 8 bases, with 9 bases between the two germline ends. This CDR3 is CASSYQGKGYTF. The CDR3 DNA follows: TGTGCCAGCAGTTACCAGGGGAAGGGCTACACCTTC.

The V call is TRBV13, the J call TRBJ1-5; perhaps TRBD1 as D (5 bases). Germline V gene lookup returns CDR1 PRHDT and CDR2 FYEKMQ (reference sequence). Trimming took 4 bases from V and 6 from J, leaving 13 bases between them. There are 14 residues in the CDR3. The CDR3 region has the DNA TGTGCCAGCAGCTCGGGGGGGGGAGGTCAGCCCCAGCATTTT. It yields the protein CASSSGGGGQPQHF.

The chain carries TRBV10-3 and TRBJ2-1; TRBD1 matches 7 bases. Germline assignment: CDR1 ENHRY and CDR2 SYGVKD. V gave up 0 bases and J gave up 8 bases; unmatched junction bases: 13. The CDR3 sequence is 17 residues long. In DNA, the CDR3 is TGTGCCATCAGTGAGTCGGCAGGGGGTAGCGTCTTCGATGAGCAGTTCTTC. Protein sequence: CAISESAGGSVFDEQFF.

The J gene is TRBJ1-5, the V gene TRBV12-5; perhaps TRBD1 as D (5 bases). The V gene lost 3 bases and the J gene lost 0 bases, with 15 bases spanning the gap. CDR1 and CDR2 (germline): LGHNT, FRNRAP. The CDR3 totals 17 residues. Written as DNA, the CDR3 is TGTGCTAGTGGTTTCACGACAGAGGAGTATAGCAATCAGCCCCAGCATTTT. Its translation is CASGFTTEEYSNQPQHF. Using reference TRBV12-5 and TRBJ1-5 for the parts outside the CDR3, the full variable domain is DARVTQTPRHKVTEMGQEVTMRCQPILGHNTVFWYRQTMMQGLELLAYFRNRAPLDDSGMPKDRFSAEMPDATLATLKIQPSEPRDSAVYFCASGFTTEEYSNQPQHFGDGTRLSIL.

In DNA, the CDR3 is TGTGCCAGCAGTTTACGGGACAGGGCCTACGAGCAGTACTTC. This encodes CASSLRDRAYEQYF. V gene TRBV27 combines with J gene TRBJ2-7; 9 bases are a match to TRBD1. Germline V lookup: CDR1 MNHEY, CDR2 SMNVEV (reference sequence). The CDR3 contains 14 residues. V shed 2 bases and J 2 bases; nucleotides not matched to a gene: 1.